The 4 T cell receptor beta chains below were found in one sample sequenced in a study of T cell changes during pregnancy in multiple sclerosis. Data came from immunoSEQ multiplex PCR; TCRdb stores just in-frame clones and leaves some out. Among tens of thousands of clones listed, about 88% were seen once. This specimen consisted of CD8+ T cells from peripheral blood mononuclear cells, obtained after pregnancy. These receptors all come from a female donor with multiple sclerosis, enrolled in a pregnancy study.

The V gene is TRBV5-6, the J gene TRBJ2-7; D is perhaps TRBD1 (6 bases). CDR3 length equals 15 residues. V was clipped by 1 base and J by 3 bases, with 14 bases between them. The V gene's germline CDR1 is SGHDT and CDR2 YYEEEE. CDR3 sequence (DNA): TGTGCCAGCAGCTTGAGGGACAATAAGGACTACGAGCAGTACTTC. Translation: CASSLRDNKDYEQYF.

J is TRBJ2-1 and V is TRBV29-1; the D gene is possibly TRBD2 (6 bases). The CDR3 length is 14 residues. The ends were cut back, 7 bases at V and 5 bases at J, with 18 bases in the middle. Looked up from germline, CDR1 is SQVTM and CDR2 is ANQGSEA. This CDR3 reads CSAVGFSGHNEQFF. CDR3 in DNA: TGCAGCGCTGTTGGGTTTAGCGGACACAATGAGCAGTTCTTC.

In nucleotides, the CDR3 is TGTGCCAGCAGTGCTAGAACGGGACAAATCCCCTACGAGCAGTACTTC. Residues: CASSARTGQIPYEQYF. V gene TRBV2 combines with J gene TRBJ2-7, with D perhaps TRBD1 (6 bases). Between the trimmed V and J ends, which lost 4 bases and 2 bases, there was a span of 18 bases. The CDR3 has 16 residues. Germline V gene data show CDR1 as SNHLY and CDR2 as FYNNEI.

This rearrangement joins TRBV7-9 to TRBJ2-7; 12 bases line up with TRBD2. With V trimmed by 5 bases and J by 5 bases, 10 bases remained unmatched. This CDR3 region has 16 residues. In germline, CDR1 is SEHNR, CDR2 FQNEAQ (reference sequence). CDR3 DNA sequence: TGTGCCAGCAGCCCTCTGACTAGCGGGAGAGTCCACGAGCAGTACTTC. Translating it yields CASSPLTSGRVHEQYF.